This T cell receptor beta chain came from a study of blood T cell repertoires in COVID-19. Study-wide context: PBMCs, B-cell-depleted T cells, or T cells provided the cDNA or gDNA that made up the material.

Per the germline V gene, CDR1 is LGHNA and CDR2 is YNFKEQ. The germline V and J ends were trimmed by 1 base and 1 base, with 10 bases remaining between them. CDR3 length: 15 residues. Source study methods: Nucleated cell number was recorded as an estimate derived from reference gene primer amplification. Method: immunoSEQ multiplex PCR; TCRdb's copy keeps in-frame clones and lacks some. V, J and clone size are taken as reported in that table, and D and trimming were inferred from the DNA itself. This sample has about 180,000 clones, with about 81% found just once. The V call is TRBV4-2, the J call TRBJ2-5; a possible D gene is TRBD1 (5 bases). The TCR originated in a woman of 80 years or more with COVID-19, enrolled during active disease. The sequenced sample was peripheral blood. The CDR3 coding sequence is TGTGCCAGCAGCCAAGGGGTCCAGGGCCAAGAGACCCAGTACTTC. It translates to CASSQGVQGQETQYF.